The 13 T cell receptor beta chains reported below all come from one sample, sequenced in a study of breast tumors, draining lymph nodes, adjacent tissues. Using its own MiXCR run on the multiplex PCR reads, TCRdb lists one record per CDR3 protein. The sample lists roughly 120,000 distinct CDR3 sequences, just under 20% occurring once. Axillary draining lymph nodes of breast cancer patients supplied the node samples. Material: axillary lymph node tissue. These receptors originate from a female donor with breast cancer. Some clones in this sample may be carry-over from other donors' samples.

This chain uses TRBV28 with TRBJ1-6; 7 bases are a match to TRBD1. The germline CDR1 and CDR2 sequences are MDHEN and SYDVKM. This CDR3 is 13 amino acids long. CDR3 nucleotides: TGTGCAATAGGGGGCAGAATGAATTCACCCCTCCACTTT. Its protein is CAIGGRMNSPLHF.

This clonotype was seen at least ten times. This chain uses TRBV19 with TRBJ2-6; D is uncertain. This CDR3 spans 14 amino acids. V dropped 5 bases and J dropped 2 bases, with 7 bases sitting between them. Germline V gives CDR1 LNHDA, CDR2 SQIVND (reference sequence). The CDR3 sequence is CASSRFAGANVLTF. The CDR3, as DNA: TGTGCCAGTAGTCGGTTTGCTGGGGCCAACGTCCTGACTTTC.

This clonotype was counted between two and nine times. The genes are TRBV6-5 and TRBJ1-5, with a tentative D call TRBD1 (5 bases). The V end lost 8 bases, the J end lost 0 bases, and 23 bases lay between the germline ends. From germline, CDR1 is MNHEY and CDR2 SVGAGI. The CDR3 extends over 18 amino acids. The CDR3 bases are TGTGCCAGCGGACCATCCGGGGGAGGGACCTATAGCAATCAGCCCCAGCATTTT. Its translation: CASGPSGGGTYSNQPQHF.

This clonotype was observed many times. The chain joins TRBV5-6 to TRBJ2-3; 7 bases are shared with TRBD1. Germline assignment: CDR1 SGHDT and CDR2 YYEEEE. V shed 1 base, J shed 3 bases, and the junction held 5 bases outside the gene matches. The CDR3 runs 15 residues. CDR3 sequence: CASSLWGRGTDTQYF. The CDR3 nucleotides read TGTGCCAGCAGCTTGTGGGGCAGGGGGACAGATACGCAGTATTTT.

This clonotype was recorded many times. The chain recombines TRBV5-6 with TRBJ2-3; possible D gene TRBD2, 7 bases. Trimming stripped 5 bases from V and 3 bases from J, with 13 bases between. The CDR3 totals 14 residues. The germline V gene has CDR1 SGHDT and CDR2 YYEEEE. The CDR3 coding sequence is TGTGCCAGCAGAGAGGGGGGGTGGACAGATACGCAGTATTTT. It yields the protein CASREGGWTDTQYF.

The table lists this clonotype with many counts. V and J are TRBV5-1 and TRBJ2-1; no clear D gene. The ends were cut back, 0 bases at V and 1 base at J, with 5 bases in the middle. CDR1 SGHRS and CDR2 YFSETQ come from the germline V gene. The CDR3 is made up of 14 amino acids. The CDR3 spells CASSLGASYNEQFF. CDR3 sequence (DNA): TGCGCCAGCAGCTTGGGAGCTTCCTACAATGAGCAGTTCTTC. Full variable domain (missing parts from reference TRBV5-1 and TRBJ2-1): KAGVTQTPRYLIKTRGQQVTLSCSPISGHRSVSWYQQTPGQGLQFLFEYFSETQRNKGNFPGRFSGRQFSNSRSEMNVSTLELGDSALYLCASSLGASYNEQFFGPGTRLTVL.

This clonotype was counted many times. The rearrangement uses TRBV2 and TRBJ2-2; D uncertain. This CDR3 spans 12 amino acids. Germline assignment: CDR1 SNHLY and CDR2 FYNNEI. V was clipped by 7 bases and J by 4 bases, with 7 bases between them. In nucleotides, the CDR3 is TGTGCCAGCACCGAAGGCACCGGGGAGCTGTTTTTT. Translating it yields CASTEGTGELFF.

This clonotype came up many times. The V and J genes are TRBV9 and TRBJ2-1; 10 positions agree with TRBD2. Unmatched junction bases numbered 16, after V lost 0 bases and J lost 4 bases. The CDR3 consists of 20 residues. CDR1 SGDLS and CDR2 YYNGEE come from the germline V gene. CDR3 amino acids: CASSVAPLVAGGLLYNEQFF. Here the CDR3 DNA reads TGTGCCAGCAGCGTAGCCCCCTTGGTAGCGGGAGGCCTACTGTACAATGAGCAGTTCTTC.

The chain couples TRBV5-6 to TRBJ1-4; no definite D call. Germline V gene sequence: CDR1 SGHDT, CDR2 YYEEEE. The CDR3 is 14 amino acids. V was pared by 0 bases and J by 3 bases, with 6 bases between. CDR3 in DNA: TGTGCCAGCAGCTTGGTCGGGCCTAATGAAAAACTGTTTTTT. Translated, it gives CASSLVGPNEKLFF.

There are many counts of this clonotype. The V and J genes are TRBV2 and TRBJ2-7, with 12 bases aligning to TRBD2. CDR1 SNHLY and CDR2 FYNNEI come from the germline V gene. CDR3 length: 14 amino acids. Trimming at V came to 6 bases and at J to 5 bases, leaving 5 bases not matched to a gene. This CDR3 reads CASRLTSGRDEQYF. CDR3 nucleotides: TGTGCCAGCAGATTGACTAGCGGGAGAGACGAGCAGTACTTC.

This clonotype came up many times. This sequence joins TRBV6-5 and TRBJ2-1; possible D gene TRBD1, 6 bases. CDR1 and CDR2 (germline): MNHEY, SVGAGI. V was clipped by 4 bases and J by 2 bases, with 12 bases between them. This CDR3 has 15 residues. CDR3 sequence: CASSSDRTAYNEQFF. The CDR3 nucleotides are TGTGCCAGCAGTTCGGACAGAACGGCCTACAATGAGCAGTTCTTC.

This clonotype was picked up many times. The V call is TRBV7-9, the J call TRBJ2-5, with 12 bases matching TRBD2. This CDR3 spans 15 amino acids. After removal of 4 bases from V and 2 bases from J, the junction contained 2 bases not matched to a gene. Looked up from germline, CDR1 is SEHNR and CDR2 is FQNEAQ (reference sequence). The CDR3, as DNA: TGTGCCAGCAGCTCCGGACTAGCGGGACAAGAGACCCAGTACTTC. Its translation: CASSSGLAGQETQYF.

In regard to this clonotype: This could be a read error, since a much larger clone is one nucleotide away. This CDR3 fails to terminate in the conserved phenylalanine or tryptophan, so it likely reflects a read error. The V call is TRBV20-1, the J call TRBJ2-1; D assignment may be TRBD1 or TRBD2 (5 bases each). The CDR3 consists of 15 residues. V lost 6 bases and J lost 2, with 17 bases in between. Germline CDR1 and CDR2: DFQATT and SNEGSKA (reference sequence). DNA of the CDR3: TGCAGTGCGAGGTCTCCGGGACGAACCTACAATGAGCAGTTCCTC. Amino acids: CSARSPGRTYNEQFL.